Following are 20 T cell receptor beta chains from one sample sequenced in a study of regulatory T cells in long-lasting Graves disease. Building the TCR beta libraries relied on iRepertoire HTBI primers, and CDR3 regions underwent Arm-PCR. TCRdb re-derived calls from the multiplex PCR reads in MiXCR, one entry per CDR3 protein. The sample shows fewer than 550,000 distinct CDR3 sequences, around 15% of them seen only once. Time point given: newly diagnosed GD, antithyroid drugs for less than 3 months. There was RNA extracted from PBMCs, and the TCR library was made from it. The data were also submitted as part of a second study, on T cells in Graves' hyperthyroidism and ophthalmopathy.

This specimen was peripheral blood mononuclear cells (PBMCs), taken at new diagnosis, from a patient treated with antithyroid drugs. Receptors originate from a woman aged 35 to 60 with Graves disease.

The rearrangement uses TRBV6-2 or TRBV6-3 and TRBJ2-7; a possible D gene is TRBD2 (5 bases). Trimming removed 7 bases at V and 2 bases at J, with 21 bases between. Germline values: CDR1 MNHEY, CDR2 SVGEGT. The CDR3 length is 16 residues. CDR3 bases: TGTGCCAGCACTCGGGAACCATCTCCTGGGACCTACGAGCAGTACTTC. Translated, it gives CASTREPSPGTYEQYF.

This clonotype appeared many times. The CDR3 nucleotides are TGTGCCAGTAGTAGTCCGGGACAGGGAGGCTACGAGCAGTACTTC. Residues: CASSSPGQGGYEQYF. The chain uses TRBV19 and TRBJ2-7, with 9 positions matching TRBD1. J lost 3 bases, V lost 4 bases, and 7 bases had no gene match. The V gene's germline CDR1 is LNHDA and CDR2 SQIVND (reference sequence). This CDR3 comprises 15 residues.

A few counts support this clonotype. V is TRBV7-9 and J is TRBJ1-1; D remains ambiguous. The CDR3 loop spans 16 amino acids. The germline V gene encodes CDR1 SEHNR and CDR2 FQNEAQ (reference sequence). V shed 1 base and J shed 0 bases, with 12 bases lying between them. CDR3 protein: CASSLVAGFLNTEAFF. Here the CDR3 DNA reads TGTGCCAGCAGCTTAGTGGCGGGTTTCTTGAACACTGAAGCTTTCTTT.

This clonotype showed up many times. One end of the junction fails to match germline, which may point to a read error. CDR3 in DNA: TGTGCCAGCAGCCAAGACGGGAGCACAGATACGCAGTATTTT. Its protein product is CASSQDGSTDTQYF. The V call is TRBV4-1, the J call TRBJ2-3; D ambiguous. Per germline, CDR1 MGHRA and CDR2 YSYEKL. There are 14 residues in the CDR3.

Notes on this clonotype: A clone one base away is much larger, so this may be a read error. This rearrangement joins TRBV6-2 or TRBV6-3 to TRBJ1-3; 8 positions agree with TRBD1. Germline V gives CDR1 MNHEY, CDR2 SVGEGT. CDR3 size: 14 residues. The CDR3, as DNA: TGTTCCAGTTCGACAGGGGACAGCGGAAACACCATATATTTT. Residues: CSSSTGDSGNTIYF.

This clonotype was seen many times. This chain connects TRBV2 to TRBJ2-3; D gene unclear. The V end lost 6 bases, the J end lost 1 base, and 11 bases lay between the germline ends. This CDR3 is built from 14 residues. CDR1 SNHLY and CDR2 FYNNEI come from the germline V gene. CDR3 sequence reads: CASRGSGGTDTQYF. The DNA for the CDR3 is TGTGCCAGCAGGGGCTCTGGAGGCACAGATACGCAGTATTTT.

This clonotype has a count of ten or more. V gene TRBV24-1 combines with J gene TRBJ2-3; D is unresolved. The germline V and J ends were trimmed by 1 base and 5 bases, with 3 bases remaining between them. Germline lookup yields CDR1 KGHDR and CDR2 SFDVKD. This CDR3 spans 12 amino acids. Written as DNA, the CDR3 is TGTGCCACCAGTGATTTACAAGATACGCAGTATTTT. Its translation: CATSDLQDTQYF.

This chain joins TRBV19 and TRBJ1-3; no reliable D call. The germline CDR1 and CDR2 sequences are LNHDA and SQIVND (reference sequence). This CDR3 is built from 14 residues. V was trimmed by 3 bases and J by 0 bases, leaving 6 bases between them. CDR3 nucleotides: TGTGCCAGTAGTATCACCATCTCTGGAAACACCATATATTTT. Protein product: CASSITISGNTIYF.

The chain is built from TRBV3-1 and TRBJ2-1; no definite D call. Germline V gene data show CDR1 as LGHDT and CDR2 as YNNKEL (reference sequence). V shed 5 bases and J shed 3 bases, with 14 bases lying between them. This CDR3 comprises 15 residues. The CDR3: CASSTTWKDYNEQFF. The CDR3 DNA reads TGTGCCAGCAGCACGACCTGGAAGGACTACAATGAGCAGTTCTTC.

On this clonotype itself: At one of its ends the junction is not consistent with the germline gene, which may arise from a read error. The chain recombines TRBV5-1 with TRBJ2-1; a weak D match, TRBD1 (5 bases). The CDR3 covers 15 residues. Germline V lookup: CDR1 SGHRS, CDR2 YFSETQ. CDR3 residues: CAGSLYGDWGDEQFF. The CDR3, as DNA: TGCGCCGGCAGCTTATATGGGGATTGGGGCGATGAGCAGTTCTTC.

This clonotype was recorded at least ten times. The chain couples TRBV9 to TRBJ1-1; the match to TRBD1 covers 9 bases. The CDR3 has 14 residues. Germline V gene lookup returns CDR1 SGDLS and CDR2 YYNGEE. J gave up 5 bases and V 3 bases, and 5 bases lay outside the gene matches. This chain's CDR3 is CASSAIQGATEAFF. As DNA, the CDR3 is TGTGCCAGCAGCGCCATACAGGGGGCAACTGAAGCTTTCTTT.

V usage is TRBV9 and J usage is TRBJ1-3; D not resolved. The CDR3 is 13 residues long. Trimming shortened V by 3 bases and J by 2 bases, and 6 bases separated the two germline ends. The V gene's germline CDR1 is SGDLS and CDR2 YYNGEE. The CDR3 nucleotides are TGTGCCAGCAGCGGACGGGCTGGAAACACCATATATTTT. This translates into CASSGRAGNTIYF.

In this sample, this clonotype turned up a few times. V gene TRBV2 combines with J gene TRBJ1-4, with 7 bases lining up with TRBD1. The length of the CDR3 is 14 residues. Germline CDR1 is SNHLY and CDR2 is FYNNEI. V shed 6 bases and J 4 bases; nucleotides not matched to a gene: 5. This chain's CDR3 is CASRQQGINEKLFF. The CDR3 DNA is TGTGCCAGCAGACAACAGGGGATTAATGAAAAACTGTTTTTT.

In this sample, this clonotype turned up many times. The chain has TRBV30 and TRBJ2-3, with a weak D call TRBD1 (6 bases). Looked up from germline, CDR1 is GTSNPN and CDR2 is SVGIG (reference sequence). Deletions cut 3 bases from V and 0 bases from J, with 10 bases between. There are 14 residues in the CDR3. The CDR3: CAWSPGHSTDTQYF. The CDR3 nucleotides are TGTGCCTGGAGCCCGGGACATAGCACAGATACGCAGTATTTT.

This clonotype was seen many times. J is TRBJ1-1 and V is TRBV7-3; D is possibly TRBD1 (6 bases). V gave up 5 bases and J gave up 0 bases, with 13 bases separating them. Germline V gene lookup returns CDR1 SGHTA and CDR2 FQGTGA. This CDR3 region has 15 residues. The CDR3 protein is CASSVGGGLNTEAFF. CDR3 nucleotides: TGTGCCAGCAGCGTAGGGGGGGGGTTGAACACTGAAGCTTTCTTT.

This sequence joins TRBV27 and TRBJ2-4, with D possibly matching TRBD2 (6 bases). Trimming stripped 2 bases from V and 3 bases from J, with 11 bases between. This CDR3 has 15 residues. The germline gives CDR1 MNHEY, CDR2 SMNVEV (reference sequence). CDR3 nucleotide sequence: TGTGCCAGCAGTTTACTGGGGGAGGTCAAAAACATTCAGTACTTC. This codes for CASSLLGEVKNIQYF.

This clonotype was counted a few times. The J gene is TRBJ2-7, the V gene TRBV12-3 or TRBV12-4; tentatively, D is TRBD1 or TRBD2 (6 bases each). V was trimmed by 8 bases and J by 4 bases, leaving 21 bases between them. The CDR3 is 15 residues long. The CDR3 region has the DNA TGTGCCAGCTCCTTTGCCTACGGGGGCGGTTACGAGCAGTACTTC. This gives the protein CASSFAYGGGYEQYF.

This chain uses TRBV15 with TRBJ2-2; D unresolved. Trimming pared 8 bases from V and 6 bases from J, leaving 13 bases between. The length of the CDR3 is 13 residues. Germline CDR1 reads LNHNV; CDR2 reads YYDKDF (reference sequence). CDR3 nucleotides: TGTGCCACCGGAAGGATTGTACCCGGGGAGCTGTTTTTT. Encoded protein: CATGRIVPGELFF. The whole variable domain, filled in from reference TRBV15 and TRBJ2-2, reads DAMVIQNPRYQVTQFGKPVTLSCSQTLNHNVMYWYQQKSSQAPKLLFHYYDKDFNNEADTPDNFQSRRPNTSFCFLDIRSPGLGDTAMYLCATGRIVPGELFFGEGSRLTVL.

This clonotype was observed a few times. The V and J genes are TRBV25-1 and TRBJ1-4, with no clear D. This CDR3 is 15 amino acids long. V lost 4 bases, J lost 0 bases, and 9 bases lay in between. CDR1 is MGHDK, CDR2 SYGVNS, per germline. The CDR3 DNA reads TGTGCCAGCAGTGTACTTGGGACAACTAATGAAAAACTGTTTTTT. This sequence encodes CASSVLGTTNEKLFF. Supplemented by reference TRBV25-1 and TRBJ1-4, the full variable domain reads EADIYQTPRYLVIGTGKKITLECSQTMGHDKMYWYQQDPGMELHLIHYSYGVNSTEKGDLSSESTVSRIRTEHFPLTLESARPSHTSQYLCASSVLGTTNEKLFFGSGTQLSVL.

The chain employs TRBV5-1 and TRBJ2-6; no clear D gene. Trimming removed 0 bases at V and 0 bases at J, with 7 bases between. The CDR3 sequence is 16 residues long. Germline loops: CDR1 SGHRS, CDR2 YFSETQ. The CDR3 is CASSLATHSGANVLTF. The CDR3 nucleotides are TGCGCCAGCAGCTTGGCCACACACTCTGGGGCCAACGTCCTGACTTTC.